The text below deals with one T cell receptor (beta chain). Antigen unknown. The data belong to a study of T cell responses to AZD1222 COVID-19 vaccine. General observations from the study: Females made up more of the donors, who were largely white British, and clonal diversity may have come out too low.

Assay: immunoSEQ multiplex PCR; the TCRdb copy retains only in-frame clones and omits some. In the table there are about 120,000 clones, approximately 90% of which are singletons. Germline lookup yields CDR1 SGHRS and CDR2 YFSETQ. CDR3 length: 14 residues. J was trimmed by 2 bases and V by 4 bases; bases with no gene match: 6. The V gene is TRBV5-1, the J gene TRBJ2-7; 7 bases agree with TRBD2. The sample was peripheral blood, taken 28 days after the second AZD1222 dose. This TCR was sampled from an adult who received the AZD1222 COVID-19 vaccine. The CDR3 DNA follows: TGCGCCAGCAGCGCCGGGACTAACACCTACGAGCAGTACTTC. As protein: CASSAGTNTYEQYF.